Listed below are T cell receptor beta chains from one sample, sequenced in a study of blood T cell repertoires in COVID-19. TCRdb keeps only in-frame clones here, not all; method: immunoSEQ multiplex PCR. The sample contains 200,000 to 250,000 clones, approximately 87% of which appear only once. The sequenced sample consisted of PBMCs or T cells enriched from blood (not recorded which). Receptors were obtained from a woman in her forties or fifties in a cohort exposed to, infected with or recovered from COVID-19 (not recorded which). CDR3s include the opening cysteine and the closing phenylalanine or tryptophan. The order of the fields is V gene, clone size, J gene, D gene, CDR3 protein, CDR3 DNA. A D gene is named only where the DNA matches it firmly. Expanded clones get a size class; other rows say once, few or many, or leave the size out.

V: TRBV9
size: once
J: TRBJ2-1
D: .
CDR3: CASEPGGGAGVRPYNEQFF
DNA: TGTGCGAGCGAACCTGGAGGGGGCGCCGGCGTTCGCCCTTACAATGAGCAGTTCTTC

V: TRBV3-1/TRBV3-2
size: .
J: TRBJ2-7
D: .
CDR3: CASSQVYTQGNHEQYF
DNA: TGTGCCAGCAGCCAAGTGTATACCCAGGGTAACCACGAGCAGTACTTC

V: TRBV9
size: .
J: TRBJ1-6
D: .
CDR3: CASSPDRLYNSPLHF
DNA: TGTGCCAGCAGCCCAGACAGGCTTTATAATTCACCCCTCCACTTT

V: TRBV11-2
size: .
J: TRBJ1-6
D: .
CDR3: CASSLNVRLENSPLHF
DNA: TGTGCCAGCAGCTTAAATGTCAGGTTGGAAAATTCACCCCTCCACTTT

V: TRBV9
size: .
J: TRBJ1-2
D: TRBD1
CDR3: CASSNKDRGYYGYTF
DNA: TGTGCCAGCAGCAACAAAGACAGGGGGTACTATGGCTACACCTTC

V: TRBV7-2
size: .
J: TRBJ2-3
D: .
CDR3: CASSPLGGGIGDTQYF
DNA: TGTGCCAGCAGCCCCCTAGGGGGGGGGATTGGGGATACGCAGTATTTT

V: TRBV9
size: once
J: TRBJ2-7
D: .
CDR3: CASSVGPQGSGSYEQYF
DNA: TGTGCCAGCAGCGTAGGTCCCCAGGGGAGTGGGTCTTACGAGCAGTACTTC

V: TRBV2
size: .
J: TRBJ2-7
D: TRBD1
CDR3: CASSERDRNTKPNYEQYF
DNA: TGTGCCAGCAGTGAACGGGACAGGAATACGAAACCCAACTACGAGCAGTACTTC

V: TRBV2
size: .
J: TRBJ2-5
D: TRBD1
CDR3: CASSKQGAGGETQYF
DNA: TGTGCCAGCAGTAAACAGGGGGCTGGTGGAGAGACCCAGTACTTC

V: TRBV18
size: .
J: TRBJ1-5
D: .
CDR3: CASSPRGGYSNQPQHF
DNA: TGTGCCAGCTCACCAAGGGGAGGATATAGCAATCAGCCCCAGCATTTT

V: TRBV4-2
size: .
J: TRBJ2-5
D: TRBD2
CDR3: CASSQDLSSGVQETQYF
DNA: TGTGCCAGCAGCCAAGATCTGTCTAGCGGGGTCCAAGAGACCCAGTACTTC

V: TRBV6-6
size: .
J: TRBJ2-7
D: TRBD2
CDR3: CASRDSGGVGEQYF
DNA: TGTGCCAGCAGGGATAGCGGGGGGGTGGGAGAGCAGTACTTC

V: TRBV24-1
size: .
J: TRBJ2-5
D: TRBD1
CDR3: CATSDFATGKETQYF
DNA: TGTGCCACCAGTGATTTCGCGACAGGGAAAGAGACCCAGTACTTC

V: TRBV7-6
size: .
J: TRBJ2-3
D: TRBD2
CDR3: CASSLLPQAGGGTDTQYF
DNA: TGTGCCAGCAGCTTACTGCCTCAGGCGGGGGGGGGCACAGATACGCAGTATTTT

V: TRBV13
size: .
J: TRBJ2-4
D: TRBD2
CDR3: CASSGSGGGSSKNIQYF
DNA: TGTGCCAGCAGCGGGAGCGGGGGGGGCTCATCCAAAAACATTCAGTACTTC

V: TRBV7-9
size: few
J: TRBJ2-2
D: TRBD1
CDR3: CAQGTGKLFF
DNA: TGTGCCCAAGGGACAGGGAAACTGTTTTTT

V: TRBV5-1
size: once
J: TRBJ2-1
D: .
CDR3: CASSSGPGDEQFF
DNA: TGCGCCAGCAGCTCCGGTCCCGGGGATGAGCAGTTCTTC

V: TRBV4-2
size: .
J: TRBJ1-6
D: TRBD1
CDR3: CASSQHIGQGNSPLHF
DNA: TGTGCCAGCAGCCAACACATAGGACAGGGGAATTCACCCCTCCACTTT

V: TRBV18
size: .
J: TRBJ1-6
D: .
CDR3: CASSPGESYNSPLHF
DNA: TGTGCCAGCTCACCAGGGGAGTCCTATAATTCACCCCTCCACTTT

V: TRBV5-1
size: once
J: TRBJ2-3
D: TRBD1
CDR3: CASERGGPFTDTQYF
DNA: TGCGCCAGCGAGAGAGGGGGCCCTTTTACAGATACGCAGTATTTT

V: TRBV30
size: .
J: TRBJ1-3
D: .
CDR3: CAWAGSGNTIYF
DNA: TGTGCCTGGGCAGGCTCTGGAAACACCATATATTTT

V: TRBV30
size: .
J: TRBJ1-1
D: .
CDR3: CAWRGPGRSTEAFF
DNA: TGTGCCTGGAGGGGGCCAGGGAGGAGCACTGAAGCTTTCTTT

V: TRBV2
size: .
J: TRBJ1-1
D: .
CDR3: CASKTDMNTEAFF
DNA: TGTGCCAGTAAGACAGACATGAACACTGAAGCTTTCTTT

V: TRBV5-4
size: .
J: TRBJ1-3
D: .
CDR3: CASSPNGGSSGNTIYF
DNA: TGTGCCAGCAGCCCGAATGGAGGCTCCTCTGGAAACACCATATATTTT

V: TRBV7-2
size: .
J: TRBJ1-6
D: .
CDR3: CASSLGQIGSPLHF
DNA: TGTGCCAGCAGCTTAGGACAGATAGGGTCACCCCTCCACTTT

V: TRBV6-5
size: .
J: TRBJ2-5
D: .
CDR3: CASSLGVQETQYF
DNA: TGTGCCAGCAGCCTCGGGGTCCAAGAGACCCAGTACTTC

V: TRBV3-1/TRBV3-2
size: .
J: TRBJ2-7
D: .
CDR3: CASSQAGQSYEQYF
DNA: TGTGCCAGCAGCCAGGCGGGACAGTCCTACGAGCAGTACTTC

V: TRBV6-2/TRBV6-3
size: .
J: TRBJ2-2
D: TRBD2
CDR3: CASSHPGLAGKGTGELFF
DNA: TGTGCCAGCAGTCATCCGGGACTAGCGGGGAAAGGCACCGGGGAGCTGTTTTTT

V: TRBV29-1
size: .
J: TRBJ2-2
D: .
CDR3: CSVVVAGAGELFF
DNA: TGCAGCGTTGTTGTTGCAGGGGCCGGGGAGCTGTTTTTT

V: TRBV7-9
size: .
J: TRBJ1-6
D: .
CDR3: CASSVGTPRASPLHF
DNA: TGTGCCAGCAGCGTCGGGACTCCTAGAGCCTCACCCCTCCACTTT

V: TRBV5-4
size: .
J: TRBJ1-1
D: .
CDR3: CASSLGGVNTEAFF
DNA: TGTGCCAGCAGCCTGGGGGGGGTTAACACTGAAGCTTTCTTT

V: TRBV5-1
size: .
J: TRBJ1-2
D: .
CDR3: CASSSTIAAGYTF
DNA: TGCGCCAGCAGCTCCACGATAGCGGCTGGCTACACCTTC